The present entry profiles one TCR beta chain with its context. Trimming removed 0 bases from V and 2 bases from J, with 12 bases in between. The CDR3 has 16 residues. Germline V gene lookup returns CDR1 LGHDT and CDR2 YNNKEL (reference sequence). These data belong to a study of blood T cell repertoires in COVID-19. Overall study context: Samples of COVID-19 (acute and convalescent) were obtained from the United States, Italy and Spain. Sample material is recorded as cDNA or gDNA derived from T cells, B-cell-depleted T cells, or PBMCs.

Authors' processing steps: Amplifying reference gene primers gave estimates of nucleated cell counts. The method was immunoSEQ multiplex PCR; TCRdb's version includes in-frame clones alone and lacks a portion of them. V and J calls and clone size are given by that table; D and trimming were obtained from the DNA. The sample lists roughly 250,000 clones, 65% to 90% occurring once. This clonotype originated in a woman aged 60-75 years with active or convalescent COVID-19. Sequenced sample: peripheral blood. The chain joins TRBV3-1 (or the pseudogene TRBV3-2) to TRBJ2-3; possibly TRBD1 for D (6 bases). CDR3 sequence reads: CASSQDGAGATDTQYF. In nucleotides, the CDR3 is TGTGCCAGCAGCCAAGATGGGGCAGGGGCCACAGATACGCAGTATTTT.